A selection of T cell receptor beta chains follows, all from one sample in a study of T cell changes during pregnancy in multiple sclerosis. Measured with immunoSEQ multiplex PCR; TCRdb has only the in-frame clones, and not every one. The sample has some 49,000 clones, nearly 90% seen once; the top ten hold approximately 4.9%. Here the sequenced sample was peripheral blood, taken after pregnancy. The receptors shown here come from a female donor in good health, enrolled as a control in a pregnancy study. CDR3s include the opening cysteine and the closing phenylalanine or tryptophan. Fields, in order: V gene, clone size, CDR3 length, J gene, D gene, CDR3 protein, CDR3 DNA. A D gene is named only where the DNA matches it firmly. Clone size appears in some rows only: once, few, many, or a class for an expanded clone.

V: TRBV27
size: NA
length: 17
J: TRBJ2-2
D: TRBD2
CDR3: CASSSGLAGGPTGELFF
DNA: TGTGCCAGCAGTTCCGGGCTAGCGGGAGGCCCCACCGGGGAGCTGTTTTTT

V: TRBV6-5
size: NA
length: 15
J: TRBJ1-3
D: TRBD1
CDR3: CASSQLTGVGNTIYF
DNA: TGTGCCAGCAGTCAACTAACAGGGGTGGGAAACACCATATATTTT

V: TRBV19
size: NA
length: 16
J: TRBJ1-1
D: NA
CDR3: CASSIPAGVRFTEAFF
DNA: TGTGCCAGTAGTATCCCTGCAGGGGTTCGATTCACTGAAGCTTTCTTT

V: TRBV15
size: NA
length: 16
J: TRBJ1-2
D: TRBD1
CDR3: CATSRSGQGNNYGYTF
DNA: TGTGCCACCAGCAGATCGGGACAGGGGAACAACTATGGCTACACCTTC

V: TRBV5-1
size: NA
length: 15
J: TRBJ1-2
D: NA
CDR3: CASSLVAGGDYGYTF
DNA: TGCGCCAGCAGCTTGGTGGCGGGGGGGGACTATGGCTACACCTTC

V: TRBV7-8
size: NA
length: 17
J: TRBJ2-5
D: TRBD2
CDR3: CASSSVTSGRAKETQYF
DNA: TGTGCCAGCAGCAGCGTGACTAGCGGGAGGGCCAAAGAGACCCAGTACTTC

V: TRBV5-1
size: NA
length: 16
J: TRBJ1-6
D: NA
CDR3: CASSLGQAFYNSPLHF
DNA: TGCGCCAGCAGCTTGGGACAGGCGTTTTATAATTCACCCCTCCACTTT

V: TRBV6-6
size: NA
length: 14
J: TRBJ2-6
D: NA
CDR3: CASRTRAGANVLTF
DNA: TGTGCCAGCAGGACCAGGGCTGGGGCCAACGTCCTGACTTTC

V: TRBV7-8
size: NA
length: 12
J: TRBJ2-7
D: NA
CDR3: CASSLSMGHGYF
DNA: TGTGCCAGCAGCTTGTCTATGGGACATGGGTACTTC

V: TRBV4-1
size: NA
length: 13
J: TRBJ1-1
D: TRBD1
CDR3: CASRGQGEIEAFF
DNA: TGCGCCAGCAGAGGACAGGGAGAAATTGAAGCTTTCTTT

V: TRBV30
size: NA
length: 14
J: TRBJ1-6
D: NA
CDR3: CAWSKSGGNSPLHF
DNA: TGTGCCTGGAGTAAATCGGGGGGCAATTCACCCCTCCACTTT

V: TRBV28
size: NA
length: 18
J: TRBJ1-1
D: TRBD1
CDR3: CASVSYGLWDRQNTEAFF
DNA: TGTGCCAGCGTCTCGTACGGCCTCTGGGACAGACAGAACACTGAAGCTTTCTTT

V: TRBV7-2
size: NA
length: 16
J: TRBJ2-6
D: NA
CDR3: CASSLDRSLGANVLTF
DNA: TGTGCCAGCAGCTTAGACAGGTCCCTGGGGGCCAACGTCCTGACTTTC

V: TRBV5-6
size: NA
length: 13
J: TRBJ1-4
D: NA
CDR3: CASRGLGGEKLFF
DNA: TGTGCCAGCAGGGGGCTCGGGGGTGAAAAACTGTTTTTT

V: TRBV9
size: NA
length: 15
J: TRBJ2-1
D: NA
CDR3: CASSAGRDSYNEQFF
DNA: TGTGCCAGCAGCGCGGGCAGGGACTCCTACAATGAGCAGTTCTTC

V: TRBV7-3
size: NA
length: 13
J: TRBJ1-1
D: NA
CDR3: CASSFGGGAEAFF
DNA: TGTGCCAGCAGCTTCGGGGGGGGTGCTGAAGCTTTCTTT

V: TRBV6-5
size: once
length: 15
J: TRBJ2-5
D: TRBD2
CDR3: CASSSTTSGGETQYF
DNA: TGTGCCAGCAGCTCCACCACTAGCGGGGGGGAGACCCAGTACTTC

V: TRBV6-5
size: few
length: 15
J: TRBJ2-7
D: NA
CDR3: CASSSQPDSSYEQYF
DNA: TGTGCCAGCAGTTCCCAGCCTGACAGCTCCTACGAGCAGTACTTC

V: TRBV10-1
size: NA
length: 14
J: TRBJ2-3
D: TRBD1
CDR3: CARQGETSTDTQYF
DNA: TGCGCCAGACAGGGGGAAACTAGCACAGATACGCAGTATTTT

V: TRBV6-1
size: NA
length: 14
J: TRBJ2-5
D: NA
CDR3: CASSNLGGAETQYF
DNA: TGTGCCAGCAGTAACCTGGGGGGGGCTGAGACCCAGTACTTC

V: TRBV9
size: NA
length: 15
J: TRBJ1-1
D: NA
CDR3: CASSGGTLGSTEAFF
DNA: TGTGCCAGCAGCGGAGGGACTCTGGGGAGCACTGAAGCTTTCTTT

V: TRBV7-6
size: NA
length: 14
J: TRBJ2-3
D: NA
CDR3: CASSLSGSYDTQYF
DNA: TGTGCCAGCAGCTTATCTGGGAGTTATGATACGCAGTATTTT

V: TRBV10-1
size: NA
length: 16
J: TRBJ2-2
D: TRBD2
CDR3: CASRAGTTSNTGELFF
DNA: TGCGCCAGCAGAGCCGGGACTACTTCGAACACCGGGGAGCTGTTTTTT

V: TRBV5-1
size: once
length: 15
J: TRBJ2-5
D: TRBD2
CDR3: CASSLGAGGGETQYF
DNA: TGCGCCAGCAGCTTGGGAGCGGGGGGAGGAGAGACCCAGTACTTC

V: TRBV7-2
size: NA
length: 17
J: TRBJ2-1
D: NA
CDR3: CASSRLRGSSSYNEQFF
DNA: TGTGCCAGCAGCCGCCTTCGGGGGTCTAGCTCCTACAATGAGCAGTTCTTC

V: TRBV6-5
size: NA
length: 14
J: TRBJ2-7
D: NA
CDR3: CASSYVGLLYEQYF
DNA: TGTGCCAGCAGTTACGTCGGTCTTCTCTACGAGCAGTACTTC

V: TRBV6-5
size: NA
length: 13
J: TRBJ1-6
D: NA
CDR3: CASRWTANSPLHF
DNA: TGTGCCAGCAGATGGACTGCTAATTCACCCCTCCACTTT

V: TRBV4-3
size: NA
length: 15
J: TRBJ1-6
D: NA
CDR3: CASSQEYGVPSPLHF
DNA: TGCGCCAGCAGCCAAGAGTACGGGGTCCCCTCACCCCTCCACTTT

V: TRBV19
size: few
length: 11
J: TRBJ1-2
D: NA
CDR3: CAVRWGHGYTF
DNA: TGTGCCGTCCGGTGGGGGCATGGCTACACCTTC

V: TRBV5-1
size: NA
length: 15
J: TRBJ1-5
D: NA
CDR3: CASSLSGLKGQPQHF
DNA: TGCGCCAGCAGCCTCTCCGGGCTAAAGGGGCAGCCCCAGCATTTT

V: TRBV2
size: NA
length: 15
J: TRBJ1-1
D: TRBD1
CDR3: CASRTGIGRDTEAFF
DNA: TGTGCCAGCAGGACAGGGATTGGAAGGGACACTGAAGCTTTCTTT

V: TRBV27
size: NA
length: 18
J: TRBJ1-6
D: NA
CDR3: CASSLWPRGRSYNSPLHF
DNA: TGTGCCAGCAGTTTATGGCCCAGGGGCCGGTCCTATAATTCACCCCTCCACTTT

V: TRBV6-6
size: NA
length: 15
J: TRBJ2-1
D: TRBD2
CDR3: CASSYGLATPHEQFF
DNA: TGTGCCAGCAGTTACGGACTAGCGACCCCCCATGAGCAGTTCTTC

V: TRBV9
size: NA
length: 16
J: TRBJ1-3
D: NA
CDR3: CASSVEQVNSGNTIYF
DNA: TGTGCCAGCAGCGTAGAGCAGGTTAACTCTGGAAACACCATATATTTT

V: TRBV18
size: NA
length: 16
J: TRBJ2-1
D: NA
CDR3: CASSTGGVMSYNEQFF
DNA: TGTGCCAGCTCAACCGGGGGAGTAATGTCCTACAATGAGCAGTTCTTC

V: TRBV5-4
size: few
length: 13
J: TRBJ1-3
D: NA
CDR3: CASSRDSGNTIYF
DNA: TGTGCCAGCAGCCGCGACTCTGGAAACACCATATATTTT

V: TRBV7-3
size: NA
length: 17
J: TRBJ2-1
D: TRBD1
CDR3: CASSFIPGQGHYNEQFF
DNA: TGTGCCAGCAGCTTCATTCCGGGACAGGGGCATTACAATGAGCAGTTCTTC

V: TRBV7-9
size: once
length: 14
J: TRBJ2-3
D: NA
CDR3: CASSHPQSTDTQYF
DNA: TGTGCCAGCAGCCATCCCCAGAGCACAGATACGCAGTATTTT

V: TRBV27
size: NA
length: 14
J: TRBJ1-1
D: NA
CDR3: CASSSVTPSEKAFF
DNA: TGTGCCAGCAGTTCCGTGACACCCTCCGAAAAAGCTTTCTTT

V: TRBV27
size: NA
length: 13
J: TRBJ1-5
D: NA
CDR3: CASAGMSNQPQHF
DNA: TGTGCCAGCGCAGGGATGAGCAATCAGCCCCAGCATTTT

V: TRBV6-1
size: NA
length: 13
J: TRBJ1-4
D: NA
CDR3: CASSEDSKEKLFF
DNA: TGTGCCAGCAGTGAGGACAGTAAAGAAAAACTGTTTTTT

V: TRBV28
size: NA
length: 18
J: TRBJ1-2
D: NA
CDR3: CASSLNPGWMGPSRGYTF
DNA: TGTGCCAGCAGTTTAAACCCCGGTTGGATGGGCCCCTCGAGAGGCTACACCTTC

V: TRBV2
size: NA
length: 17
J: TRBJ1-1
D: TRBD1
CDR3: CASSDPRDRAMNTEAFF
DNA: TGTGCCAGCAGCGACCCCCGGGACAGAGCCATGAACACTGAAGCTTTCTTT

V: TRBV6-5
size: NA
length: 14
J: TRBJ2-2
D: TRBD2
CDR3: CASSYSRGIGELFF
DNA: TGTGCCAGCAGTTACTCGCGGGGGATCGGGGAGCTGTTTTTT

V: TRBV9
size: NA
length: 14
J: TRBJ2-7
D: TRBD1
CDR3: CASSPADRYYEQYF
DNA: TGTGCCAGCAGCCCGGCGGACAGGTACTACGAGCAGTACTTC

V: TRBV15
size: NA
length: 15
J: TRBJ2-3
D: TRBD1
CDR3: CATSRSRGTTDTQYF
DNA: TGTGCCACCAGCAGATCCAGGGGGACCACAGATACGCAGTATTTT

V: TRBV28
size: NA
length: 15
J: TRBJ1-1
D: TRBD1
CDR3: CASSRPDRVGTEAFF
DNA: TGTGCCAGCAGCCGGCCTGACAGGGTTGGCACTGAAGCTTTCTTT

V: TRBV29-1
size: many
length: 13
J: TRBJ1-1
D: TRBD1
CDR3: CSAGDRGVPEAFF
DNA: TGCAGCGCTGGAGACAGGGGAGTCCCTGAAGCTTTCTTT

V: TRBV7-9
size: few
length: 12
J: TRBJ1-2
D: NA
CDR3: CASSLDPDGYTF
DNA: TGTGCCAGCAGCTTAGATCCGGATGGCTACACCTTC

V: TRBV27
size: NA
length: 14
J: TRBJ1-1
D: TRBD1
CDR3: CATRDSGMNTEAFF
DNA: TGTGCCACGCGGGACAGTGGGATGAACACTGAAGCTTTCTTT

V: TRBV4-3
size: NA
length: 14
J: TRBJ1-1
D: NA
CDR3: CASSQGVAGTEAFF
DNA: TGCGCCAGCAGCCAAGGTGTGGCGGGCACTGAAGCTTTCTTT

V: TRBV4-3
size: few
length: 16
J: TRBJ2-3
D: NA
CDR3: CASSQGLELPTDTQYF
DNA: TGCGCCAGCAGCCAAGGACTAGAGTTGCCCACAGATACGCAGTATTTT

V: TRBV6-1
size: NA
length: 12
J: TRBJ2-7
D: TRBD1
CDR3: CATLRDSYEQYF
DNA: TGTGCCACACTTCGGGACAGCTACGAGCAGTACTTC

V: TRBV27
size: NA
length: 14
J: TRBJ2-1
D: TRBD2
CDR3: CASSFRREGDEQFF
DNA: TGTGCCAGCAGTTTTAGGAGGGAGGGCGATGAGCAGTTCTTC

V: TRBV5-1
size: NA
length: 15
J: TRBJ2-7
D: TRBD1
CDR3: CASSLGQGLSYEQYF
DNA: TGCGCCAGCAGCTTGGGACAGGGTCTCTCCTACGAGCAGTACTTC